The subject of this entry is one TCR beta chain. Its matching antigen is unknown. Clones were read by immunoSEQ multiplex PCR, and TCRdb kept only the in-frame ones, dropping some. In the table there are under 50,000 clones, around 89% of which are singletons. The source of the sample is a study of T cell responses to AZD1222 COVID-19 vaccine. Overall study results and limits: At 160-218 and 743-854, vaccine-associated CD4 TCRs were dominant, and they spanned spike. Nearly half of unique spike-specific TCRs reportedly avoided B.1.351 and B.1.1.7 mutated regions.

V was pared by 6 bases and J by 6 bases, with 6 bases of the junction left unmatched. Germline assignment: CDR1 LNHNV and CDR2 YYDKDF (reference sequence). This CDR3 contains 13 residues. Doses given second, at about 4 or about 12 weeks, were pooled. The source is an adult who received the AZD1222 COVID-19 vaccine. V gene TRBV15 combines with J gene TRBJ2-3; 7 bases match TRBD2. The sequences come from peripheral blood, collected 28 days after the second AZD1222 dose. In DNA, the CDR3 is TGTGCCACCAGTTATGGGGGAGGGGATACGCAGTATTTT. It encodes CATSYGGGDTQYF.